Presented here are 6 T cell receptor beta chains from one specimen sequenced in a study of cytomegalovirus exposure and HLA in healthy donors. It was with 60 Vbeta and 13 Jbeta primers that the PCR ran. The assay was immunoSEQ multiplex PCR, and TCRdb's table has in-frame clones only and misses some. The table lists around 70,000 clones. The specimen sequenced was PBMCs. These receptors were obtained from a man aged 40-50 years in good health and CMV-seronegative.

The chain links TRBV7-2 to TRBJ1-2; D is uncertain. The CDR3 loop spans 13 amino acids. Between the trimmed V and J ends, which lost 0 bases and 4 bases, there was a span of 6 bases. CDR1 SGHTA and CDR2 FQGNSA come from the germline V gene. In DNA form, the CDR3 reads TGTGCCAGCAGCTTAGCCCCTCTCTATGGCTACACCTTC. It encodes CASSLAPLYGYTF.

V and J are TRBV4-3 and TRBJ1-3; D gene uncertain. The CDR3 contains 17 residues. From germline, CDR1 is LGHNA and CDR2 YSLEER. V lost 4 bases, J lost 4 bases, and 20 bases lay in between. CDR3 coding DNA: TGCGCCAGCAGCCCTTTTCAGAGGAACTCGGGAGGAAACACCATATATTTT. It specifies CASSPFQRNSGGNTIYF.

The V call is TRBV19, the J call TRBJ2-1; 7 bases fit TRBD2. Looked up from germline, CDR1 is LNHDA and CDR2 is SQIVND (reference sequence). Trimming cost V 7 bases and J 2 bases; bases outside gene matches: 8. The length of the CDR3 is 15 residues. The CDR3: CASIPGGRTYNEQFF. The CDR3 DNA reads TGTGCCAGTATCCCAGGCGGGAGAACCTACAATGAGCAGTTCTTC. Complete variable domain (other parts from reference TRBV19 and TRBJ2-1): DGGITQSPKYLFRKEGQNVTLSCEQNLNHDAMYWYRQDPGQGLRLIYYSQIVNDFQKGDIAEGYSVSREKKESFPLTVTSAQKNPTAFYLCASIPGGRTYNEQFFGPGTRLTVL.

The chain uses TRBV5-4 and TRBJ1-2, with 9 bases identical to TRBD1. The CDR3 is 14 residues long. The J segment lost 7 bases and the V segment lost 4 bases, leaving 8 bases of the junction unmatched. Per germline, CDR1 SGHNT and CDR2 YYREEE (reference sequence). DNA of the CDR3: TGTGCCAGCAGCCCGCGGACAGGGGCGATTGGCTACACCTTC. This codes for CASSPRTGAIGYTF.

Written as DNA, the CDR3 is TGTGCCACCAGCAGAGATTTAACCGATACAGGGGCCACCTACGAGCAGTACTTC. Translated, it gives CATSRDLTDTGATYEQYF. The chain combines TRBV15 with TRBJ2-7; 7 nucleotides align to TRBD1. CDR1 LNHNV and CDR2 YYDKDF come from the germline V gene (reference sequence). The CDR3 runs to 18 residues. V trimming: 0 bases; J trimming: 2 bases; junction bases outside the gene matches: 13.

Judged by frequency, this clone is medium-sized. The genes are TRBV4-1 and TRBJ1-4, with a tentative D call TRBD1 (6 bases). V lost 5 bases and J lost 10, with 17 bases in between. The CDR3 covers 14 residues. Germline lookup yields CDR1 MGHRA and CDR2 YSYEKL. Written as DNA, the CDR3 is TGCGCCAGCAGCGACAGGACAAGGGAAAGAAAACTGTTTTTT. Translated, it gives CASSDRTRERKLFF.